This entry lists 26 T cell receptor beta chains sequenced from one sample in a study of blood T cell repertoires in COVID-19 (dated by TCRdb to the early 2020s). To prepare the library, the immunoSEQ multiplex PCR assay was applied. TCRdb provides this immuneACCESS table in a form limited to in-frame rearrangements. Some clones are lacking; in checked studies, under half of them reflect an unresolved V gene, and why the rest are absent is not known. This sample lists roughly 100,000 clones; around nine tenths were detected once. 3.5% to 5% of the sample comes from the top ten. Sequencing input: peripheral blood. The receptors stem from a human donor with COVID-19, enrolled during active disease. The donor label of this sample is uncertain.

This clone has only one observation. The rearrangement uses TRBV9 and TRBJ2-5; 7 bases match TRBD1. Trimming removed 4 bases from V and 5 bases from J; junction bases left unmatched: 8. The CDR3 totals 14 residues. From germline, CDR1 is SGDLS and CDR2 YYNGEE. DNA of the CDR3: TGTGCCAGCAGCAAAAGACAGGGTTCCGAGACCCAGTACTTC. It codes for CASSKRQGSETQYF. The full variable domain, completed using reference TRBV9 and TRBJ2-5, is DSGVTQTPKHLITATGQRVTLRCSPRSGDLSVYWYQQSLDQGLQFLIQYYNGEERAKGNILERFSAQQFPDLHSELNLSSLELGDSALYFCASSKRQGSETQYFGPGTRLLVL.

This clone was detected a few times. The chain is built from TRBV7-9 and TRBJ1-1, with D unresolved. V was shortened by 5 bases and J by 3 bases, with 7 bases between the two germline ends. The CDR3 covers 12 residues. Germline V gene sequence: CDR1 SEHNR, CDR2 FQNEAQ (reference sequence). The CDR3: CASSPVYTEAFF. CDR3 sequence (DNA): TGTGCCAGCAGCCCGGTGTACACTGAAGCTTTCTTT.

The CDR3 DNA reads as TGCAGCGTTGCTGCCGGACAGCCCCTGTACTTC. This encodes CSVAAGQPLYF. This sequence joins TRBV29-1 and TRBJ2-5; perhaps TRBD1 as D (6 bases). The V end lost 4 bases, the J end lost 13 bases, and 16 bases lay between the germline ends. The CDR3 spans 11 residues. Germline CDR1 is SQVTM and CDR2 is ANQGSEA.

J is TRBJ2-2 and V is TRBV7-6, with a possible D match to TRBD2 (5 bases). Germline CDR1 is SGHVS and CDR2 is FNYEAQ. V lost 1 base to trimming and J lost 7 bases, with 19 bases between them. The CDR3 is made up of 17 amino acids. The CDR3 region is CASSLESAPTRGGELFF. The CDR3 DNA follows: TGTGCCAGCAGCTTAGAGTCGGCACCCACTCGGGGCGGGGAGCTGTTTTTT.

This chain uses TRBV5-1 with TRBJ1-1; 7 bases are shared with TRBD1. The germline CDR1 and CDR2 sequences are SGHRS and YFSETQ. This CDR3 contains 16 residues. Unmatched junction bases numbered 9, after V lost 0 bases and J lost 4 bases. This CDR3 reads CASSLDPQGFGTEAFF. The CDR3 nucleotides read TGCGCCAGCAGCTTGGACCCACAGGGGTTCGGCACTGAAGCTTTCTTT.

The V call is TRBV9, the J call TRBJ2-6; 8 nucleotides agree with TRBD1. The CDR3 length is 17 residues. The germline V gene has CDR1 SGDLS and CDR2 YYNGEE. V lost 9 bases to trimming and J lost 4 bases; unmatched junction nucleotides: 15. CDR3 sequence (DNA): TGTGCCACCTCTGGACAGGGCTCCTCTCTGGGGGCCAACGTCCTGACTTTC. Protein: CATSGQGSSLGANVLTF.

The chain uses TRBV3-1 (or the pseudogene TRBV3-2) and TRBJ2-5; TRBD1 might be the D (6 bases). Trimming cost V 2 bases and J 5 bases, with 15 bases left between them. Looked up from germline, CDR1 is LGHDT and CDR2 is YNNKEL (reference sequence). The CDR3 sequence is 15 residues long. In DNA, the CDR3 is TGTGCCAGCAGCCAAAATGCAGGGCAGGGGGAGACCCAGTACTTC. It specifies CASSQNAGQGETQYF.

Of note for this clone: The junction departs from the called germline gene at one end, perhaps through a read error. This chain's CDR3 is CASSLAQSYEQYF. Written as DNA, the CDR3 is TGTGCCAGCAGCTTAGCGCAGTCCTACGAGCAGTACTTC. The gene calls are TRBV12-3 or TRBV12-4 and TRBJ2-7; a weak D match, TRBD2 (5 bases). The CDR3 sequence is 13 residues long.

The chain carries TRBV19 and TRBJ2-2, with 10 bases matching TRBD1. CDR3 length equals 16 residues. CDR1 and CDR2 from the germline V gene are LNHDA and SQIVND (reference sequence). Trimming took 3 bases from V and 3 from J; bases not matched to a gene: 4. CDR3 protein: CASSILGQGDTGELFF. In DNA form, the CDR3 reads TGTGCCAGTAGTATCTTAGGACAGGGGGACACCGGGGAGCTGTTTTTT.

The V and J genes are TRBV4-2 and TRBJ2-3; 12 nucleotides align to TRBD2. Unmatched junction bases numbered 9, after V lost 4 bases and J lost 7 bases. CDR3 length equals 16 residues. Germline loops: CDR1 LGHNA, CDR2 YNFKEQ. As DNA, the CDR3 is TGTGCCAGCAGCCCGGAGACTAGCGGGAGTGTGAATACGCAGTATTTT. Amino acids: CASSPETSGSVNTQYF.

The V gene is TRBV28, the J gene TRBJ1-5, with TRBD1 matching 7 bases. CDR3 length: 17 amino acids. Germline-derived CDR1 and CDR2 are MDHEN and SYDVKM. With 8 bases clipped from V and 7 bases from J, the junction kept 20 bases outside the gene matches. CDR3 coding DNA: TGTGCCAGCCACAGTTTCCTCACAGGGGTAGCGGACCAGCCCCAGCATTTT. Translation gives CASHSFLTGVADQPQHF.

This clone was seen only a few times. The chain is built from TRBV6-1 and TRBJ2-7; tentatively, D is TRBD1 (5 bases). Germline lookup yields CDR1 MNHNS and CDR2 SASEGT. The CDR3 extends over 15 amino acids. Trimming removed 1 base from V and 1 base from J, with 11 bases in between. As DNA, the CDR3 is TGTGCCAGCAGTGAAGGGGGCTATGGATCCTACGAGCAGTACTTC. Residues: CASSEGGYGSYEQYF.

In DNA form, the CDR3 reads TGCGCCAGTACCATACTAGCGTCTAGCACAGATACGCAGTATTTT. Translation gives CASTILASSTDTQYF. The chain uses TRBV5-1 and TRBJ2-3; 7 bases match TRBD2. J was trimmed by 0 bases and V by 8 bases; bases with no gene match: 9. The CDR3 is 15 residues long. CDR1 is SGHRS and CDR2 is YFSETQ in the germline V gene. Filled out from reference TRBV5-1 and TRBJ2-3, the complete variable domain reads KAGVTQTPRYLIKTRGQQVTLSCSPISGHRSVSWYQQTPGQGLQFLFEYFSETQRNKGNFPGRFSGRQFSNSRSEMNVSTLELGDSALYLCASTILASSTDTQYFGPGTRLTVL.

The rearrangement uses TRBV5-1 and TRBJ1-3; 7 bases align to TRBD1. The CDR3 is 15 amino acids. V dropped 3 bases and J dropped 4; count of bases not matched to a gene: 7. From germline, CDR1 is SGHRS and CDR2 YFSETQ. The chain's CDR3 is CASSSQGGAGNTIYF. The CDR3 nucleotides read TGCGCCAGCAGCTCCCAAGGGGGCGCCGGAAACACCATATATTTT. Variable domain in full (rest from reference TRBV5-1 and TRBJ1-3): KAGVTQTPRYLIKTRGQQVTLSCSPISGHRSVSWYQQTPGQGLQFLFEYFSETQRNKGNFPGRFSGRQFSNSRSEMNVSTLELGDSALYLCASSSQGGAGNTIYFGEGSWLTVV.

V usage is TRBV18 and J usage is TRBJ1-1, with a possible D match to TRBD1 (5 bases). The V and J ends lost 4 bases and 7 bases respectively, with 16 bases between them. The CDR3 consists of 14 residues. The germline CDR1 and CDR2 sequences are KGHSH and LQKENI. CDR3 amino acids: CASSLTRERGEAFF. Here the CDR3 DNA reads TGTGCCAGCTCACTGACTAGGGAAAGGGGTGAAGCTTTCTTT.

The chain is built from TRBV6-6 and TRBJ1-5; D is possibly TRBD1 (6 bases). The V end lost 6 bases, the J end lost 1 base, and 13 bases lay between the germline ends. This CDR3 has 15 residues. Germline V gene sequence: CDR1 MNHNY, CDR2 SVGAGI (reference sequence). DNA of the CDR3: TGTGCCAGCAGGTACAGGGAGGAAAGCAATCAGCCCCAGCATTTT. Amino acid sequence: CASRYREESNQPQHF.

The chain joins TRBV5-1 to TRBJ2-7; 11 bases are shared with TRBD2. CDR3 length: 15 amino acids. Per the germline V gene, CDR1 is SGHRS and CDR2 is YFSETQ. The ends lost 0 bases at V and 5 bases at J; junction bases unmatched: 4. The CDR3 protein is CASSLEGTSGHEQYF. The CDR3 nucleotides read TGCGCCAGCAGCTTGGAAGGGACTAGCGGCCACGAGCAGTACTTC. Using reference TRBV5-1 and TRBJ2-7 for the parts outside the CDR3, the full variable domain is KAGVTQTPRYLIKTRGQQVTLSCSPISGHRSVSWYQQTPGQGLQFLFEYFSETQRNKGNFPGRFSGRQFSNSRSEMNVSTLELGDSALYLCASSLEGTSGHEQYFGPGTRLTVT.

V is TRBV18 and J is TRBJ2-5; TRBD2 is a possible D gene (7 bases). The ends were cut back, 6 bases at V and 5 bases at J, with 16 bases in the middle. In germline, CDR1 is KGHSH, CDR2 LQKENI. The CDR3 spans 14 residues. The CDR3 is CASSSGGLGETQYF. The CDR3 DNA is TGTGCCAGCTCCTCCGGGGGGCTTGGCGAGACCCAGTACTTC.

This chain connects TRBV5-1 to TRBJ1-5; D remains ambiguous. Per germline, CDR1 SGHRS and CDR2 YFSETQ. The CDR3 loop spans 15 amino acids. The V and J ends lost 0 bases and 5 bases respectively, with 12 bases between them. CDR3 sequence (DNA): TGCGCCAGCAGCTTGGGACCGGTGGGAGATCAGCCCCAGCATTTT. Translation gives CASSLGPVGDQPQHF. The full variable domain, in which reference TRBV5-1 and TRBJ1-5 provide the parts outside the CDR3, is KAGVTQTPRYLIKTRGQQVTLSCSPISGHRSVSWYQQTPGQGLQFLFEYFSETQRNKGNFPGRFSGRQFSNSRSEMNVSTLELGDSALYLCASSLGPVGDQPQHFGDGTRLSIL.

CDR3 sequence: CASSQGRTYREGNQPQHF. Here the CDR3 DNA reads TGTGCCAGCAGCCAAGGAAGGACCTACCGGGAGGGCAATCAGCCCCAGCATTTT. This sequence joins TRBV4-2 and TRBJ1-5; D ambiguous. V shed 1 base and J shed 2 bases, with 18 bases lying between them. The germline gives CDR1 LGHNA, CDR2 YNFKEQ. The CDR3 is 18 amino acids.

This chain connects TRBV3-1 (or the pseudogene TRBV3-2) to TRBJ1-5; D possibly corresponds to TRBD1 (5 bases). The V gene lost 3 bases and the J gene lost 0 bases, with 6 bases spanning the gap. Per the germline V gene, CDR1 is LGHDT and CDR2 is YNNKEL (reference sequence). This CDR3 has 14 amino acids. The CDR3 bases are TGTGCCAGCAGCCAGACAGTTAGCAATCAGCCCCAGCATTTT. This sequence encodes CASSQTVSNQPQHF.

The J gene is TRBJ2-1, the V gene TRBV19; 7 nucleotides match TRBD2. The ends lost 6 bases at V and 4 bases at J; junction bases unmatched: 15. The germline V gene has CDR1 LNHDA and CDR2 SQIVND (reference sequence). The CDR3 extends over 17 amino acids. The CDR3 loop reads CASRPYLGGRSYNEQFF. CDR3 sequence (DNA): TGTGCCAGTAGACCATATCTGGGCGGGAGATCATACAATGAGCAGTTCTTC.

In nucleotides, the CDR3 is TGTGCCAGCAGCTTGGAAGGCGACATCAATCAGCCCCAGCATTTT. It yields the protein CASSLEGDINQPQHF. The V gene is TRBV5-5, the J gene TRBJ1-5, with unresolved D. The CDR3 covers 15 residues. The germline gives CDR1 SGHKS, CDR2 YYEKEE (reference sequence). V lost 0 bases, J lost 3 bases, and 10 bases lay in between.

The chain carries TRBV18 and TRBJ1-2; 9 nucleotides align to TRBD1. Germline-derived CDR1 and CDR2 are KGHSH and LQKENI. V trimming: 10 bases; J trimming: 6 bases; junction bases outside the gene matches: 9. The length of the CDR3 is 13 residues. The DNA of the CDR3 is TGTGCCACCGGGACAGGGCGCCAGGATGGCTACACCTTC. Its protein product is CATGTGRQDGYTF.

The chain recombines TRBV5-1 with TRBJ2-1; D is unclear. This CDR3 contains 12 residues. V lost 0 bases and J lost 9, with 7 bases in between. Germline CDR1 SGHRS, CDR2 YFSETQ. The CDR3 loop reads CASSLAIGEQFF. CDR3 DNA sequence: TGCGCCAGCAGCTTGGCCATCGGTGAGCAGTTCTTC.

This rearrangement joins TRBV2 to TRBJ2-5, with 7 bases lining up with TRBD2. This CDR3 contains 16 residues. The trim removed 6 bases at V and 1 base at J, leaving 11 bases unmatched. Germline V lookup: CDR1 SNHLY, CDR2 FYNNEI. The CDR3 region is CASRGISGRIQETQYF. Written as DNA, the CDR3 is TGTGCCAGCAGGGGCATTAGCGGGCGCATCCAAGAGACCCAGTACTTC.